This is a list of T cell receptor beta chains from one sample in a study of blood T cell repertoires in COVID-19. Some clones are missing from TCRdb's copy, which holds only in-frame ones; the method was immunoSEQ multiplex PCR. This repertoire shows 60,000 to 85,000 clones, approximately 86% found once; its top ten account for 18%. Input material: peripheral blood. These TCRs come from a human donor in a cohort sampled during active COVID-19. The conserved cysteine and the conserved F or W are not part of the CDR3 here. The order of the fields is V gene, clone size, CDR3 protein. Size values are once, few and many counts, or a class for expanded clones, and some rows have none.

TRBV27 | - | ASTPPGAFQAF
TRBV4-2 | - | ASSQVSGTNEKLF
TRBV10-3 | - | AISESGPRPPYEQY
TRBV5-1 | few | ASSLEGEPYNEQF
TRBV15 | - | ATSSPQSREQY
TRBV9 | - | ASSATSGPLYEQY
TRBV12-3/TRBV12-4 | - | ASSLNRETQY
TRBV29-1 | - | SGVADGYT
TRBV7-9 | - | ASSFDLTSIYEQY
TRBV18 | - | ASSPGGSSGNTIY
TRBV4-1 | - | ASSPERNLADTQY
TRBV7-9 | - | ASSFGGSRTGELF
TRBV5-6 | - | ASSSTGTVPSYGYT
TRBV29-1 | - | SVEDPGTGYERRAQY
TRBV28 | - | ASISGAVGNTIY
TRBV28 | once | ASLGGITEAF
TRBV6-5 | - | ASRRQGFNYGYT
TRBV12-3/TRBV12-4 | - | ASSWGQAYEQY
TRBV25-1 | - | ASSGLAGRTDTQY
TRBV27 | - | ASSFRGGWETQY
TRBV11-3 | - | ASSKQGALNEQY
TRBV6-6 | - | ASSYSSDTNYGYT
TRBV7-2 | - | ASSTQAGTDTQY
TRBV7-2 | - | ASSQVAGAEQY
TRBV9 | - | ASSVGQAAASYEQY
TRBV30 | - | AWSVRDMSEQY
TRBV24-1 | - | ATLQGTLPNQPQH
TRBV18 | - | ASSPSAGQGVTGRGKSSYEQY
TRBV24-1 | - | ATSDPLTSGRALGQF
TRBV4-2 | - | ASSKTSGGLDTQY
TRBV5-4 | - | ASSLGGDRSLLSGANVLT
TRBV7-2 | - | ASSSAGTGGGYGYT